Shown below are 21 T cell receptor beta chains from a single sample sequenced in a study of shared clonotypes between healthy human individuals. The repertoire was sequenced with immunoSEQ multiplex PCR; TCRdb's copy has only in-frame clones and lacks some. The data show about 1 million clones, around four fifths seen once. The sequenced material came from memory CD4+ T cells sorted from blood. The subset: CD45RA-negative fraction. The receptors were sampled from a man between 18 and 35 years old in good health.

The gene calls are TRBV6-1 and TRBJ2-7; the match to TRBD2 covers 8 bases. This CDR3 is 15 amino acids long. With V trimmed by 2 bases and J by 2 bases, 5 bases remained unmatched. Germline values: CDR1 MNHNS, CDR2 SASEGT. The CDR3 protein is CASSEKAGAPYEQYF. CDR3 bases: TGTGCCAGCAGTGAAAAAGCGGGGGCCCCCTACGAGCAGTACTTC.

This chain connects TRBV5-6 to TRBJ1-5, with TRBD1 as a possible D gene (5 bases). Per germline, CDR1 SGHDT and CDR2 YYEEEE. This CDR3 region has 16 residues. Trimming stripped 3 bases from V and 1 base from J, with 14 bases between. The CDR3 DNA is TGTGCCAGCAGCTCCTTTGGGGGTGGAAGCAATCAGCCCCAGCATTTT. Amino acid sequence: CASSSFGGGSNQPQHF.

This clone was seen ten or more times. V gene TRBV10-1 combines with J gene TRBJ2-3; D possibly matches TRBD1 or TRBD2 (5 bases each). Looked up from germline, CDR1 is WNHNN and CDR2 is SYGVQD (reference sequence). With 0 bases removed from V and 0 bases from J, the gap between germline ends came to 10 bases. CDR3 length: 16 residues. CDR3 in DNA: TGCGCCAGCAGTGAGTCGAGGGGACGGAGCACAGATACGCAGTATTTT. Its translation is CASSESRGRSTDTQYF.

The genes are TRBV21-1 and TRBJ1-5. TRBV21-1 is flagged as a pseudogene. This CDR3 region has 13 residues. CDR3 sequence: CASSKEAGQPQHF. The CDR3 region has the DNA TGTGCCAGCAGCAAAGAGGCGGGGCAGCCCCAGCATTTT.

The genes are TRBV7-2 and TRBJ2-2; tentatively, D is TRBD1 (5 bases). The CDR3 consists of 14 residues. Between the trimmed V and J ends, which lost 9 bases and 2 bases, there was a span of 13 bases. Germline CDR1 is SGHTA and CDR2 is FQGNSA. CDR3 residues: CASRGGLNTGELFF. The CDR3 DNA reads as TGTGCCAGTAGGGGCGGCCTCAACACCGGGGAGCTGTTTTTT.

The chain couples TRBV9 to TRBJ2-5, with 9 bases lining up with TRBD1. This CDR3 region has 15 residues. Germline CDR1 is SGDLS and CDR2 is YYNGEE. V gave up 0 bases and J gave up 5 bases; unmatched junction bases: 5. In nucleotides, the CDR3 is TGTGCCAGCAGCGTAGAGGACAGGGGAATGGAGACCCAGTACTTC. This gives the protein CASSVEDRGMETQYF.

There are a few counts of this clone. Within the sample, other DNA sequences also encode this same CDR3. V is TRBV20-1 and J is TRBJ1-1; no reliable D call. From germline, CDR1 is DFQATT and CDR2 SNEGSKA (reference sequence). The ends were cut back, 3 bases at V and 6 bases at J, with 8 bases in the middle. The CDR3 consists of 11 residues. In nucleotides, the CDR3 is TGCAGTGCTAGTCTCGGGGCTGAAGCTTTCTTT. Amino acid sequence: CSASLGAEAFF.

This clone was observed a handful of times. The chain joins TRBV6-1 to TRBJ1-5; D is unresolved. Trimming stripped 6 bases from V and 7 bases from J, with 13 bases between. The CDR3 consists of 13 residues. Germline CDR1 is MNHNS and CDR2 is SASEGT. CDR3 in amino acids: CASRTTSAQPQHF. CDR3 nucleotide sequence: TGTGCCAGCAGGACGACTTCGGCCCAGCCCCAGCATTTT.

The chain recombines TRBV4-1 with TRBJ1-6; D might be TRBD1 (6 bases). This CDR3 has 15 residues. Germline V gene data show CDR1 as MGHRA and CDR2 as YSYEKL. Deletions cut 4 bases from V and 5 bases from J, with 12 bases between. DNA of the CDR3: TGCGCCAGCAGCCTCGGCACAGGGAATAATTCACCCCTCCACTTT. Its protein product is CASSLGTGNNSPLHF.

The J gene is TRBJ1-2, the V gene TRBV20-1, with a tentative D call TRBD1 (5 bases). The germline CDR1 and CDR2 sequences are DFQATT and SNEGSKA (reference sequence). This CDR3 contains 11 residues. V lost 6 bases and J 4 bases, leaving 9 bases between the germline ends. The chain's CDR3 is CSAEGTYGYTF. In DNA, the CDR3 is TGCAGTGCAGAGGGGACCTATGGCTACACCTTC.

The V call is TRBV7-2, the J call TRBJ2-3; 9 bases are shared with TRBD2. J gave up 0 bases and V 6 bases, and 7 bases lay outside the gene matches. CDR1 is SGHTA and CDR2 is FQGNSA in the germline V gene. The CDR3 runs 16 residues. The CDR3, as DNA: TGTGCCAGCAGTGACCGCGGGGGGGATAGCACAGATACGCAGTATTTT. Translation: CASSDRGGDSTDTQYF.

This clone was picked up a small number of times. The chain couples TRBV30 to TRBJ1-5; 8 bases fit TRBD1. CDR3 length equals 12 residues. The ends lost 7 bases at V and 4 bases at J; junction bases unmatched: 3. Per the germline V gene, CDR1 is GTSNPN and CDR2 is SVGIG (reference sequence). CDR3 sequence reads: CASGQENQPQHF. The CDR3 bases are TGTGCCTCGGGACAGGAAAATCAGCCCCAGCATTTT. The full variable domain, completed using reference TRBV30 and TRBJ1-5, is SQTIHQWPATLVQPVGSPLSLECTVEGTSNPNLYWYRQAAGRGLQLLFYSVGIGQISSEVPQNLSASRPQDRQFILSSKKLLLSDSGFYLCASGQENQPQHFGDGTRLSIL.

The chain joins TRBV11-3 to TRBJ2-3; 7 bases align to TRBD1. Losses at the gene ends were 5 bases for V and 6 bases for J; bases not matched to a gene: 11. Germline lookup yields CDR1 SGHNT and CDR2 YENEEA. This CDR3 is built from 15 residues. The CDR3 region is CASSKAGTELDTQYF. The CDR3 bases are TGTGCCAGCAGCAAAGCAGGGACAGAACTGGATACGCAGTATTTT.

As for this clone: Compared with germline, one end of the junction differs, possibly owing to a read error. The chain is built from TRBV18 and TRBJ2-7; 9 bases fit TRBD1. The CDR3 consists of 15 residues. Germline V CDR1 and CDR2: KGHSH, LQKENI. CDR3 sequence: CGSSPLGQGIYEQYF. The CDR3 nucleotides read TGTGGCAGCTCACCCCTCGGACAGGGGATCTACGAGCAGTACTTC.

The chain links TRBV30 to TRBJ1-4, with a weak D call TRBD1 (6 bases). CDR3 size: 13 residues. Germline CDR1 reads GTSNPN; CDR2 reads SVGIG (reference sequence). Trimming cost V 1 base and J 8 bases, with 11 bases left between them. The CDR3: CAWSGGGGEKLFF. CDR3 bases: TGTGCCTGGAGTGGGGGGGGCGGAGAAAAACTGTTTTTT.

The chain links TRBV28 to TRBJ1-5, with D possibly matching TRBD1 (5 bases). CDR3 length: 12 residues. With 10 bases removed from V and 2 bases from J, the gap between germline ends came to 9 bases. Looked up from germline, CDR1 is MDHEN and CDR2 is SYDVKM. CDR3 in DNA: TGTGCCACCGGGGGGGGCAATCAGCCCCAGCATTTT. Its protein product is CATGGGNQPQHF.

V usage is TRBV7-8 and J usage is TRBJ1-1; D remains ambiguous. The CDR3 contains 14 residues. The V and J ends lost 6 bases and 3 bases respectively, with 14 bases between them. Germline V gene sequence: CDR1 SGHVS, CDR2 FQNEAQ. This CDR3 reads CASRPTQRDTEAFF. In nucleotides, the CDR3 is TGTGCCAGCAGGCCCACGCAGAGGGACACTGAAGCTTTCTTT.

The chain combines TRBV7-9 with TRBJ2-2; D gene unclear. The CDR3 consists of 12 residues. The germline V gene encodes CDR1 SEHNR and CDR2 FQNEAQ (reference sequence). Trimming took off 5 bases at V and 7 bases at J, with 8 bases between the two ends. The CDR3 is CASSHGGGELFF. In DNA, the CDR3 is TGTGCCAGCAGCCACGGCGGCGGGGAGCTGTTTTTT.

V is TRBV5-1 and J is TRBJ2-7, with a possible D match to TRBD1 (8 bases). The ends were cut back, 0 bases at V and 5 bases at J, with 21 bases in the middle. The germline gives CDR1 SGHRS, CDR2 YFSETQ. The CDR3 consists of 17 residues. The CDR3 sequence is CASSLESGGQGGNEQYF. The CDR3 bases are TGCGCCAGCAGCTTGGAGTCGGGAGGACAGGGCGGCAACGAGCAGTACTTC.

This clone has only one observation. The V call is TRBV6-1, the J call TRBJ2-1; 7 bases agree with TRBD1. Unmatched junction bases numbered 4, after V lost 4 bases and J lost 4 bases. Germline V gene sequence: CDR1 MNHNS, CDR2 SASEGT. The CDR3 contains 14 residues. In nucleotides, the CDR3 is TGTGCCAGCAGTGCGCAGGGGGAATACAATGAGCAGTTCTTC. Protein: CASSAQGEYNEQFF.

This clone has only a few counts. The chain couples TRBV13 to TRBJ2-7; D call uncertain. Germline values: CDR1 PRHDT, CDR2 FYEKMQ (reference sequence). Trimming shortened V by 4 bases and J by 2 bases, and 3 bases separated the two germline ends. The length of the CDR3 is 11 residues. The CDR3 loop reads CASSWTYEQYF. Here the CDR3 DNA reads TGTGCCAGCAGCTGGACCTACGAGCAGTACTTC. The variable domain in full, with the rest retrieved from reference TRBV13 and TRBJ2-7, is AAGVIQSPRHLIKEKRETATLKCYPIPRHDTVYWYQQGPGQDPQFLISFYEKMQSDKGSIPDRFSAQQFSDYHSELNMSSLELGDSALYFCASSWTYEQYFGPGTRLTVT.